The 4 T cell receptor beta chains listed next were all sequenced from one sample in a study of T cell repertoires in cytomegalovirus infection (dated by TCRdb to about 2019). This sample was sequenced with an Illumina HiSeq 1500. TCRdb reanalyzed the raw reads on its own, using fastp at Q25 for trimming and MiXCR for clone calling, and kept in-frame beta chains. Rows are combined by CDR3 protein, so each entry shows the most common genes and DNA. Within this sample are more than 350,000 distinct CDR3 sequences, with 31% of them counted one time only. The leading ten clones occupy roughly 13% of the sample. Sequences were obtained from PBMCs. These receptors were taken from a human donor in good health (CMV status not recorded). Some clones in this sample may be carry-over from other donors' samples.

This clonotype has ten or more counts. The DNA for the CDR3 is TGTGCCAGCAGCTTAGGCGGGGGGACCAATCAGCCCCAGCATTTT. It yields the protein CASSLGGGTNQPQHF. The rearrangement joins TRBV7-2 to TRBJ1-5; TRBD1 might be the D (5 bases). Deletions cut 1 base from V and 3 bases from J, with 10 bases between. This CDR3 region has 15 residues. CDR1 SGHTA and CDR2 FQGNSA come from the germline V gene.

The DNA of the CDR3 is TGTGCCAGCAGGCCAGGCCATCAGAATGCTGAAGCTTTCTTT. Its protein is CASRPGHQNAEAFF. The chain is built from TRBV6-6 and TRBJ1-1; D remains unclear. The CDR3 has 14 residues. Trimming shortened V by 6 bases and J by 6 bases, and 17 bases separated the two germline ends. CDR1 and CDR2 (germline): MNHNY, SVGAGI (reference sequence).

This clonotype was counted many times. The chain carries TRBV7-6 and TRBJ1-3, with D tentatively TRBD1 (6 bases). The germline V gene encodes CDR1 SGHVS and CDR2 FNYEAQ. This CDR3 has 14 amino acids. Trimming stripped 5 bases from V and 4 bases from J, with 12 bases between. The CDR3, as DNA: TGTGCCAGCAGCCCAAGGACAGACGGAAACACCATATATTTT. Translation gives CASSPRTDGNTIYF. The variable domain in full, completed from reference TRBV7-6 and TRBJ1-3, reads GAGVSQSPRYKVTKRGQDVALRCDPISGHVSLYWYRQALGQGPEFLTYFNYEAQQDKSGLPNDRFSAERPEGSISTLTIQRTEQRDSAMYRCASSPRTDGNTIYFGEGSWLTVV.

This clonotype has ten or more counts. The V call is TRBV7-8, the J call TRBJ2-7; the D is unclear. V shed 6 bases and J shed 4 bases, with 13 bases lying between them. This CDR3 spans 13 amino acids. Germline CDR1 SGHVS, CDR2 FQNEAQ. CDR3 sequence: CASRRHREYEQYF. The CDR3 DNA is TGTGCCAGCAGAAGACACAGAGAGTACGAGCAGTACTTC.